This T cell receptor beta chain was sequenced during a study of a mutant IDH1 vaccine in newly diagnosed glioma. Study as a whole: The first vaccination came 4-6 weeks after radiotherapy alone, or with temozolomide cycles.

Profiled with immunoSEQ multiplex PCR; TCRdb holds only in-frame clones, not every one. This table has roughly 74,000 clones, around 85% appearing once. Noted time point: week 23, last vaccination. The vaccine gave 300 ug of a 20-mer mutant IDH1 peptide subcutaneously per dose. This CDR3 is built from 13 residues. The germline CDR1 and CDR2 sequences are SNHLY and FYNNEI. Trimming removed 6 bases at V and 3 bases at J, with 11 bases between. Note on this clone: No antigen is known for it.

This TCR derives from a man aged 25-40 years with glioma. Some clones in this sample may be carry-over from other donors' samples. Sequences were derived from PBMCs, sampled from a glioma patient whose treatment included an IDH1 peptide vaccine. The genes are TRBV2 and TRBJ1-1; D is ambiguous. CDR3 nucleotide sequence: TGTGCCAGCAGCCCTACACCTTACACTGAAGCTTTCTTT. This translates into CASSPTPYTEAFF.